The T cell receptor (beta chain) described here comes from a study of blood T cell repertoires in COVID-19. In the study overall: Samples of COVID-19 (acute and convalescent) were obtained from the United States, Italy and Spain. PBMCs, B-cell-depleted T cells, or T cells provided the cDNA or gDNA that made up the material.

V lost 1 base to trimming and J lost 7 bases; unmatched junction nucleotides: 3. Germline V gene sequence: CDR1 SGHTA, CDR2 FQGNSA. The CDR3 loop spans 14 amino acids. Authors' methods: Amplification of reference gene primers provided the estimated nucleated cell counts. Assay used: immunoSEQ multiplex PCR; TCRdb lists only in-frame clones, some missing. V and J calls plus clone size are reproduced from that table; the DNA served to infer D and trimming. The sample has approximately 54,000 clones; about four fifths are singletons. The receptor's source is an older woman with acute or convalescent COVID-19. J is TRBJ2-1 and V is TRBV7-2; 8 bases fit TRBD1. Sequencing input: peripheral blood. The CDR3 DNA is TGTGCCAGCAGCTTAGATACAGGGGGTAATGAGCAGTTCTTC. It specifies CASSLDTGGNEQFF.